A selection of T cell receptor beta chains follows, all from one sample in a study of cytomegalovirus exposure and HLA in healthy donors. Sequencing was performed with immunoSEQ multiplex PCR; in TCRdb, only in-frame clones are kept and a portion is missing. This table holds 150,000 to 200,000 clones, less than 90% found once. Material: PBMCs. The receptor set was obtained from a boy aged 5-17 years in good health and CMV-seronegative. CDR3s include the opening cysteine and the closing phenylalanine or tryptophan. D genes are given only for firm matches. Size tells how often a clone was seen (once, few, many) or the class of an expanded clone, and some rows leave it out.

d_call	v_call	j_call	clone_size	cdr3_aa	cdr3_nt
TRBD2	TRBV27	TRBJ2-1	.	CASSLQISGTTSTTSYNEQFF	TGTGCCAGCAGTTTACAGATCTCCGGGACTACCTCAACGACCTCCTACAATGAGCAGTTCTTC
.	TRBV5-1	TRBJ2-7	once	CASSFVALQEQYF	TGCGCCAGCAGCTTTGTGGCCTTACAGGAGCAGTACTTC
.	TRBV11-3	TRBJ2-2	.	CASRPSRDTGELFF	TGTGCCAGCAGGCCCAGCCGGGACACCGGGGAGCTGTTTTTT
TRBD2	TRBV6-5	TRBJ2-5	.	CASSTLTSGQETQYF	TGTGCCAGCAGCACCCTGACTAGCGGCCAAGAGACCCAGTACTTC
TRBD1	TRBV18	TRBJ1-1	.	CASSRQHRRDSTNTEAFF	TGTGCCAGCTCACGACAACACCGAAGGGACAGCACTAACACTGAAGCTTTCTTT
TRBD2	TRBV6-6	TRBJ2-2	few	CAEGLAGGNTGELFF	TGTGCTGAGGGACTAGCGGGAGGGAACACCGGGGAGCTGTTTTTT
.	TRBV29-1	TRBJ1-2	.	CSVNSNYGYTF	TGCAGCGTCAACAGTAACTATGGCTACACCTTC
.	TRBV19	TRBJ1-1	.	CASSPQQGGTEAFF	TGTGCCAGTAGTCCACAACAGGGAGGGACTGAAGCTTTCTTT
TRBD2	TRBV30	TRBJ2-7	once	CAWSVHSSGGFTYEQYF	TGTGCCTGGAGTGTACATTCCAGCGGGGGGTTCACCTACGAGCAGTACTTC
.	TRBV29-1	TRBJ1-2	.	CSVRGVIKEANYGYTF	TGCAGCGTTCGGGGGGTTATAAAGGAGGCTAACTATGGCTACACCTTC
.	TRBV7-2	TRBJ1-1	.	CASSLVRGMNTEAFF	TGTGCCAGCAGCTTAGTGCGGGGCATGAACACTGAAGCTTTCTTT
.	TRBV18	TRBJ2-7	.	CASSLVTRLDGAYEQYF	TGTGCCAGCTCACTAGTGACCCGACTAGATGGAGCCTACGAGCAGTACTTC